The clone carrying this T cell receptor (beta chain) was recorded a few times. This sample was included in a study of tumor-infiltrating lymphocytes in primary liver carcinoma. About the research overall: The patient group consisted of men and women aged 30 to 69 years.

The CDR3 extends over 14 amino acids. Germline CDR1 reads SGHNT; CDR2 reads YYREEE (reference sequence). The V gene end was trimmed by 4 bases and the J gene end by 9 bases; junction bases not matched to a gene: 12. From 500 ng of total RNA, TCR beta-specific cDNA was reverse-transcribed using a constant-region primer. Investigators got TCR beta libraries out of three nested multiplex PCR rounds, done with slightly modified ARM-PCR. With TRBV1-TRBV30 forward primers and a C-beta reverse primer, the first two PCR rounds were run for 10 cycles each. In TCRdb, the multiplex PCR reads were re-called with MiXCR into one record per CDR3 protein. The sample contains about 30,000 distinct CDR3 sequences, around two thirds of which appear only once. Taking roughly 20-32 mg of unsorted bulk tissue, the authors co-extracted RNA and DNA. For each tumor, five separate regions were sampled. All of the tumor samples contained over 75% viable tumor cells.

Material for sequencing was liver tumor tissue from sampling region 3. Documented subset: tumor region T3, left-lateral pole. The TCR sequence derives from a woman younger than 45 with primary liver carcinoma and hepatitis B virus infection. V usage is TRBV5-4 and J usage is TRBJ1-2; 7 bases are a match to TRBD1. CDR3 residues: CASSPFDRVACYTF. CDR3 in DNA: TGTGCCAGCAGCCCCTTCGACAGGGTGGCTTGCTACACCTTC. Combining the CDR3 with reference TRBV5-4 and TRBJ1-2 gives the whole variable domain ETGVTQSPTHLIKTRGQQVTLRCSSQSGHNTVSWYQQALGQGPQFIFQYYREEENGRGNFPPRFSGLQFPNYSSELNVNALELDDSALYLCASSPFDRVACYTFGSGTRLTVV.